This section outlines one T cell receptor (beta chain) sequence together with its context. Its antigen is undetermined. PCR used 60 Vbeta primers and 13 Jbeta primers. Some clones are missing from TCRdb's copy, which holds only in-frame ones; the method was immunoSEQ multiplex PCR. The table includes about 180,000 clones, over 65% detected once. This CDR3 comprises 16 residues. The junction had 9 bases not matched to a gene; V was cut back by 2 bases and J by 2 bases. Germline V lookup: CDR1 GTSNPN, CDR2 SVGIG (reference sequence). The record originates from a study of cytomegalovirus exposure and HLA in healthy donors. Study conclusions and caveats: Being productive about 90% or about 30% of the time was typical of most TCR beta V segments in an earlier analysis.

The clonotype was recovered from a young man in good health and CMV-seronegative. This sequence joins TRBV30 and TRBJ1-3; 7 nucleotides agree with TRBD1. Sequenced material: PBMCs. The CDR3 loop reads CAWSPLRQGTGNTIYF. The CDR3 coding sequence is TGTGCCTGGAGTCCACTCAGACAGGGTACTGGAAACACCATATATTTT.